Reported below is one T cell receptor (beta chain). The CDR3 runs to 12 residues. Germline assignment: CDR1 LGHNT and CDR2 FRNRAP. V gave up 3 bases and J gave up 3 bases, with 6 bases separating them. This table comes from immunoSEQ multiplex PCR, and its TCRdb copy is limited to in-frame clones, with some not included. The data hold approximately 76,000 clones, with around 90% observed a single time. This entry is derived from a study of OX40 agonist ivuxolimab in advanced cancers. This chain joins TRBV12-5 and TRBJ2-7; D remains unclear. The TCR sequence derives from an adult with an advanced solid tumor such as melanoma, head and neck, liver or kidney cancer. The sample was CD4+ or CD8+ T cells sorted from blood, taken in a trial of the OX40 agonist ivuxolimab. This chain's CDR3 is CASGLASYEQYF. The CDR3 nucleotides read TGTGCTAGTGGTTTAGCCAGCTACGAGCAGTACTTC.